These 29 T cell receptor beta chains originate from one sample sequenced in a study of blood T cell repertoires in COVID-19. Libraries were prepared by immunoSEQ multiplex PCR; TCRdb keeps only in-frame clonotypes and omits some of them. In the table there are under 350,000 clones, 80% to 90% of which are singletons. Sequenced input: PBMCs or T cells enriched from blood (not recorded which). Receptors were obtained from a woman aged 35 to 49 with acute COVID-19.

The V and J genes are TRBV19 and TRBJ1-6, with D perhaps matching TRBD1 (5 bases). The CDR3 totals 17 residues. Germline V gives CDR1 LNHDA, CDR2 SQIVND (reference sequence). The V and J ends lost 5 bases and 1 base respectively, with 15 bases between them. The CDR3 bases are TGTGCCAGTAGTCCCAATGGTGGGGGGTCCTATAATTCACCCCTCCACTTT. This gives the protein CASSPNGGGSYNSPLHF.

This clone showed up just a few times. This chain joins TRBV5-6 and TRBJ2-7; D gene uncertain. The CDR3 runs 14 residues. Per germline, CDR1 SGHDT and CDR2 YYEEEE. The ends were cut back, 3 bases at V and 0 bases at J, with 10 bases in the middle. The CDR3 protein is CASSSQQSSYEQYF. CDR3 DNA: TGTGCCAGCAGCTCCCAACAGAGCTCCTACGAGCAGTACTTC.

The chain couples TRBV28 to TRBJ1-6; TRBD1 matches 10 bases. Germline CDR1 is MDHEN and CDR2 is SYDVKM. The CDR3 runs 15 residues. The V gene end was trimmed by 2 bases and the J gene end by 10 bases; junction bases not matched to a gene: 5. CDR3 sequence (DNA): TGTGCCAGCAGTTTACCGACAGGGGGCAGGTCACCCCTCCACTTT. Its protein is CASSLPTGGRSPLHF. The full variable domain, its missing parts supplied by reference TRBV28 and TRBJ1-6, is DVKVTQSSRYLVKRTGEKVFLECVQDMDHENMFWYRQDPGLGLRLIYFSYDVKMKEKGDIPEGYSVSREKKERFSLILESASTNQTSMYLCASSLPTGGRSPLHFGNGTRLTVT.

The CDR3 nucleotides read TGTGCCAGCAGTGAGACACCAAGCACCGGGGAGCTGTTTTTT. It translates to CASSETPSTGELFF. The chain carries TRBV9 and TRBJ2-2, with no clear D. This CDR3 region has 14 residues. Trimming took off 5 bases at V and 4 bases at J, with 12 bases between the two ends. CDR1 is SGDLS and CDR2 is YYNGEE in the germline V gene.

This rearrangement joins TRBV29-1 to TRBJ2-5; D perhaps matches TRBD1 (6 bases). The CDR3 spans 13 residues. CDR1 is SQVTM, CDR2 ANQGSEA, per germline. The CDR3 region has the DNA TGCAGTTACACTACAGGGTTCCAAGAGACCCAGTACTTC. Encoded protein: CSYTTGFQETQYF. Together with reference TRBV29-1 and TRBJ2-5, the CDR3 gives the full variable domain: SAVISQKPSRDICQRGTSLTIQCQVDSQVTMMFWYRQQPGQSLTLIATANQGSEATYESGFVIDKFPISRPNLTFSTLTVSNMSPEDSSIYLCSYTTGFQETQYFGPGTRLLVL.

V gene TRBV2 combines with J gene TRBJ1-4; TRBD1 aligns across 7 bases. The CDR3 runs to 14 residues. The trim removed 6 bases at V and 5 bases at J, leaving 6 bases unmatched. The V gene's germline CDR1 is SNHLY and CDR2 FYNNEI. CDR3 protein: CASSPGQLNEKLFF. CDR3 DNA sequence: TGTGCCAGCAGCCCGGGACAGCTCAATGAAAAACTGTTTTTT.

The chain recombines TRBV4-3 with TRBJ1-2; possible D gene TRBD1, 6 bases. Germline V gives CDR1 LGHNA, CDR2 YSLEER. This CDR3 has 14 amino acids. V lost 0 bases and J 8 bases, leaving 13 bases between the germline ends. The DNA of the CDR3 is TGCGCCAGCAGCCAAGATCTGGGAAGGGGGGGCTACACCTTC. Its translation: CASSQDLGRGGYTF.

As DNA, the CDR3 is TGTGCCAGCAGCCAATCACGTTTGACTGATGAAAAACTGTTTTTT. Translated: CASSQSRLTDEKLFF. The J gene is TRBJ1-4, the V gene TRBV7-9, with D unresolved. The CDR3 loop spans 15 amino acids. The germline CDR1 and CDR2 sequences are SEHNR and FQNEAQ (reference sequence). V was shortened by 5 bases and J by 6 bases, with 16 bases between the two germline ends.

This clone appeared once. The chain carries TRBV4-2 and TRBJ2-5, with D tentatively TRBD2 (6 bases). Germline CDR1 LGHNA, CDR2 YNFKEQ. V lost 0 bases, J lost 2 bases, and 13 bases lay in between. There are 16 residues in the CDR3. The CDR3 here is CASSQDGVSGQETQYF. For the CDR3, the DNA is TGTGCCAGCAGCCAAGATGGAGTTAGCGGACAAGAGACCCAGTACTTC.

J is TRBJ2-7 and V is TRBV5-1; 7 nucleotides agree with TRBD1. Germline V gene data show CDR1 as SGHRS and CDR2 as YFSETQ. V was pared by 5 bases and J by 6 bases, with 11 bases of the junction left unmatched. CDR3 size: 14 residues. The CDR3 spells CASRTGTDNTEQYF. DNA of the CDR3: TGCGCCAGCAGAACCGGGACAGATAATACCGAGCAGTACTTC.

The rearrangement joins TRBV9 to TRBJ1-1, with D possibly TRBD1 on 6 matching bases. V gave up 3 bases and J gave up 6 bases, with 18 bases separating them. There are 15 residues in the CDR3. Germline lookup yields CDR1 SGDLS and CDR2 YYNGEE. Here the CDR3 DNA reads TGTGCCAGCAGCGCAGCAGGGGCCCTGGGCCCTGAAGCTTTCTTT. Translation gives CASSAAGALGPEAFF. Based on the CDR3 plus reference TRBV9 and TRBJ1-1, the full variable domain is DSGVTQTPKHLITATGQRVTLRCSPRSGDLSVYWYQQSLDQGLQFLIQYYNGEERAKGNILERFSAQQFPDLHSELNLSSLELGDSALYFCASSAAGALGPEAFFGQGTRLTVV.

This clone has just one count. The J gene is TRBJ2-3, the V gene TRBV6-6; 9 bases are a match to TRBD1. The CDR3 has 15 residues. CDR1 MNHNY and CDR2 SVGAGI come from the germline V gene (reference sequence). Trimming removed 5 bases from V and 4 bases from J; junction bases left unmatched: 7. The CDR3 protein is CASSDRGQGPDTQYF. For the CDR3, the DNA is TGTGCCAGCAGTGATAGGGGACAGGGCCCAGATACGCAGTATTTT.

This clone was found once. The CDR3 DNA reads TGTGCCAGCTCACGCGATACCGGGACAAGAAATGAAAAACTGTTTTTT. Encoded protein: CASSRDTGTRNEKLFF. The V and J genes are TRBV18 and TRBJ1-4; maybe TRBD1 (6 bases). This CDR3 is built from 16 residues. CDR1 KGHSH and CDR2 LQKENI come from the germline V gene. V lost 4 bases, J lost 5 bases, and 17 bases lay in between.

The rearrangement links TRBV5-4 to TRBJ2-1; TRBD1 matches at 8 bases. CDR3 length equals 13 residues. V gave up 8 bases and J gave up 7 bases; unmatched junction bases: 8. From germline, CDR1 is SGHNT and CDR2 YYREEE (reference sequence). Here the CDR3 reads CASQTGELNEQFF. The CDR3 nucleotides are TGTGCCAGTCAGACAGGGGAGTTGAATGAGCAGTTCTTC.

V usage is TRBV4-3 and J usage is TRBJ2-2, with D tentatively TRBD1 (6 bases). The length of the CDR3 is 13 residues. Germline lookup yields CDR1 LGHNA and CDR2 YSLEER. V lost 6 bases and J 6 bases, leaving 11 bases between the germline ends. CDR3 DNA: TGCGCCAGCAGTCAGACAGGCGCCGGGGAGCTGTTTTTT. Its protein is CASSQTGAGELFF.

The chain couples TRBV18 to TRBJ2-7; 8 nucleotides line up with TRBD1. Per germline, CDR1 KGHSH and CDR2 LQKENI. The CDR3 consists of 14 residues. Germline trimming cut 6 bases from V and 4 bases from J; bases unmatched to any gene: 8. CDR3 nucleotides: TGTGCCAGCTCTTGGACAGGGAGAGAATACGAGCAGTACTTC. Translated, it gives CASSWTGREYEQYF.

The chain carries TRBV4-3 and TRBJ2-2; 10 bases line up with TRBD2. This CDR3 contains 17 residues. CDR1 LGHNA and CDR2 YSLEER come from the germline V gene. J lost 3 bases, V lost 5 bases, and 9 bases had no gene match. This chain's CDR3 is CASSEVLAGQDTGELFF. Here the CDR3 DNA reads TGCGCCAGCAGCGAAGTACTAGCGGGACAAGACACCGGGGAGCTGTTTTTT.

The chain combines TRBV5-1 with TRBJ2-3; 8 bases map to TRBD2. The length of the CDR3 is 16 residues. V was clipped by 5 bases and J by 0 bases; unmatched bases: 8. The germline gives CDR1 SGHRS, CDR2 YFSETQ. This CDR3 reads CASSLRLATSTDTQYF. CDR3 coding DNA: TGCGCCAGCAGTCTACGACTAGCGACTAGCACAGATACGCAGTATTTT. The full variable domain, rest sourced from reference TRBV5-1 and TRBJ2-3, is KAGVTQTPRYLIKTRGQQVTLSCSPISGHRSVSWYQQTPGQGLQFLFEYFSETQRNKGNFPGRFSGRQFSNSRSEMNVSTLELGDSALYLCASSLRLATSTDTQYFGPGTRLTVL.

About this clone itself: Other DNA sequences from this sample encode an identical CDR3 as well. The J gene is TRBJ1-6, the V gene TRBV9; 7 positions agree with TRBD1. The CDR3 covers 15 residues. CDR1 SGDLS and CDR2 YYNGEE come from the germline V gene. Germline trimming cut 0 bases from V and 7 bases from J; bases unmatched to any gene: 4. The CDR3: CASSVGPGGNSPLHF. The CDR3 DNA sequence: TGTGCCAGCAGCGTAGGACCAGGGGGGAATTCACCCCTCCACTTT.

The chain combines TRBV28 with TRBJ2-6; D unclear. The CDR3 sequence is 13 residues long. Trimming removed 8 bases at V and 1 base at J, with 6 bases between. Per the germline V gene, CDR1 is MDHEN and CDR2 is SYDVKM. In nucleotides, the CDR3 is TGTGCCAGCCTAGAATCTGGGGCCAACGTCCTGACTTTC. This translates into CASLESGANVLTF. Based on the CDR3 plus reference TRBV28 and TRBJ2-6, the full variable domain is DVKVTQSSRYLVKRTGEKVFLECVQDMDHENMFWYRQDPGLGLRLIYFSYDVKMKEKGDIPEGYSVSREKKERFSLILESASTNQTSMYLCASLESGANVLTFGAGSRLTVL.

V is TRBV7-2 and J is TRBJ1-1, with D possibly TRBD1 on 6 matching bases. Germline loops: CDR1 SGHTA, CDR2 FQGNSA. Between the trimmed V and J ends, which lost 5 bases and 5 bases, there was a span of 15 bases. The CDR3 extends over 14 amino acids. In nucleotides, the CDR3 is TGTGCCAGCAGCCCAAAACAGGGTCGGACTGAAGCTTTCTTT. This translates into CASSPKQGRTEAFF.

This chain links TRBV19 with TRBJ1-5; the D is unclear. Germline-derived CDR1 and CDR2 are LNHDA and SQIVND (reference sequence). CDR3 length: 13 amino acids. V lost 5 bases and J lost 12, with 17 bases in between. The DNA for the CDR3 is TGTGCCAGTAGTCCCTCCCCCCAGAGGGACCAGCATTTT. Its protein product is CASSPSPQRDQHF.

The chain uses TRBV28 and TRBJ2-7, with D maybe TRBD1 (6 bases). Trimming took off 8 bases at V and 0 bases at J, with 26 bases between the two ends. CDR1 is MDHEN and CDR2 is SYDVKM in the germline V gene. This CDR3 spans 18 amino acids. CDR3 loop: CASWSRTTGLRGSYEQYF. CDR3 coding DNA: TGTGCCAGCTGGAGCCGAACCACAGGGTTAAGGGGCTCCTACGAGCAGTACTTC.

The rearrangement joins TRBV7-2 to TRBJ2-7, with D perhaps TRBD1 (6 bases). Germline assignment: CDR1 SGHTA and CDR2 FQGNSA. V was shortened by 3 bases and J by 7 bases, with 16 bases between the two germline ends. This CDR3 has 14 residues. The CDR3 loop reads CASSFSDVGGEQYF. The DNA for the CDR3 is TGTGCCAGCAGCTTTAGCGATGTAGGGGGAGAGCAGTACTTC. Based on the CDR3 plus reference TRBV7-2 and TRBJ2-7, the full variable domain is GAGVSQSPSNKVTEKGKDVELRCDPISGHTALYWYRQSLGQGLEFLIYFQGNSAPDKSGLPSDRFSAERTGGSVSTLTIQRTQQEDSAVYLCASSFSDVGGEQYFGPGTRLTVT.

V is TRBV7-6 and J is TRBJ1-2; perhaps TRBD1 as D (6 bases). The V gene lost 4 bases and the J gene lost 4 bases, with 16 bases spanning the gap. CDR3 length equals 15 residues. The germline V gene has CDR1 SGHVS and CDR2 FNYEAQ. CDR3: CASSSHTGSTYGYTF. Written as DNA, the CDR3 is TGTGCCAGCAGCTCCCACACAGGGTCGACCTATGGCTACACCTTC.

The chain carries TRBV5-4 and TRBJ2-7, with 10 bases that match TRBD2. The CDR3 has 16 residues. Germline V lookup: CDR1 SGHNT, CDR2 YYREEE (reference sequence). The V gene end was trimmed by 4 bases and the J gene end by 2 bases; junction bases not matched to a gene: 9. CDR3 sequence: CASSPDGTSVTYEQYF. CDR3 in DNA: TGTGCCAGCAGCCCCGATGGGACTAGCGTCACCTACGAGCAGTACTTC.

The chain joins TRBV5-4 to TRBJ2-1, with 7 bases aligning to TRBD1. CDR3 length: 14 residues. The germline gives CDR1 SGHNT, CDR2 YYREEE (reference sequence). V shed 5 bases, J shed 5 bases, and the junction held 7 bases outside the gene matches. CDR3: CASSLSTGNNEQFF. As DNA, the CDR3 is TGTGCCAGCAGTCTGTCGACAGGGAACAATGAGCAGTTCTTC.

CDR3 sequence reads: CASSPRQGYEQYF. As DNA, the CDR3 is TGTGCCAGCTCACCGAGACAGGGTTACGAGCAGTACTTC. This chain links TRBV18 with TRBJ2-7, with 7 bases lining up with TRBD1. Germline values: CDR1 KGHSH, CDR2 LQKENI. The V and J ends lost 3 bases and 4 bases, in that order; junction bases with no gene match: 3. The length of the CDR3 is 13 residues. The full variable domain, its missing parts supplied by reference TRBV18 and TRBJ2-7, is NAGVMQNPRHLVRRRGQEARLRCSPMKGHSHVYWYRQLPEEGLKFMVYLQKENIIDESGMPKERFSAEFPKEGPSILRIQQVVRGDSAAYFCASSPRQGYEQYFGPGTRLTVT.

V and J are TRBV11-1 and TRBJ2-7, with D unclear. The CDR3 spans 12 residues. V lost 8 bases, J lost 3 bases, and 11 bases lay in between. Germline values: CDR1 SGHAT, CDR2 FQDESV (reference sequence). DNA for the CDR3: TGTGCCAGCTCTAGGTCGGGCTACGAGCAGTACTTC. Its translation: CASSRSGYEQYF.